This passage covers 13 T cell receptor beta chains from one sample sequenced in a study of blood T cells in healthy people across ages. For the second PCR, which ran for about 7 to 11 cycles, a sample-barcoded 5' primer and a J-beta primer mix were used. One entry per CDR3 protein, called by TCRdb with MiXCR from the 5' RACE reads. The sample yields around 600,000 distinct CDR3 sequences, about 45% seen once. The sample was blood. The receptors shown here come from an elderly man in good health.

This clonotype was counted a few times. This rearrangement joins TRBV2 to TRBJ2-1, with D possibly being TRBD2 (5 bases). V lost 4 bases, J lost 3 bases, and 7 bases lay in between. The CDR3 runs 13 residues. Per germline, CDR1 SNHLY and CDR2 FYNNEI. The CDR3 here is CASSGTGYNEQFF. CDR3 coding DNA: TGTGCCAGCAGTGGGACTGGCTACAATGAGCAGTTCTTC.

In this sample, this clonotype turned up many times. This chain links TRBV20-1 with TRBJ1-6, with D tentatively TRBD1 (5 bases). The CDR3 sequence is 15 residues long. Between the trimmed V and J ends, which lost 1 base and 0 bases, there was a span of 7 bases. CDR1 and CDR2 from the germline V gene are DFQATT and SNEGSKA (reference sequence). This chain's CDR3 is CSARGDSSYNSPLHF. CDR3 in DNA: TGCAGTGCTAGAGGAGACAGCTCCTATAATTCACCCCTCCACTTT.

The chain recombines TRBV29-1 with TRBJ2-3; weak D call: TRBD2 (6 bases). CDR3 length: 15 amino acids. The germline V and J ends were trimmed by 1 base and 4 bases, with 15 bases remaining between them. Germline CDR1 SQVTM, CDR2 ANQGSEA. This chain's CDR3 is CSVEGSRRVSDTQYF. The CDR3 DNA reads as TGCAGCGTTGAAGGGTCTCGGAGGGTCTCAGATACGCAGTATTTT.

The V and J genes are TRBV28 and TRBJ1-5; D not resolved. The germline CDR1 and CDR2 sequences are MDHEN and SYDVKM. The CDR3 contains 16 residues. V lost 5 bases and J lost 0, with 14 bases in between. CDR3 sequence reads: CASSPRTWASNQPQHF. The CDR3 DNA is TGTGCCAGCAGTCCACGAACATGGGCTAGCAATCAGCCCCAGCATTTT.

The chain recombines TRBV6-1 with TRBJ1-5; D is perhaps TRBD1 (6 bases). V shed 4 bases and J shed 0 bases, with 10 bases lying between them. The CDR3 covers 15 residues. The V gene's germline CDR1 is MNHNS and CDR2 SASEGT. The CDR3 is CASSVLQGSNQPQHF. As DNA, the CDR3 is TGTGCCAGCAGTGTCCTACAGGGTAGCAATCAGCCCCAGCATTTT.

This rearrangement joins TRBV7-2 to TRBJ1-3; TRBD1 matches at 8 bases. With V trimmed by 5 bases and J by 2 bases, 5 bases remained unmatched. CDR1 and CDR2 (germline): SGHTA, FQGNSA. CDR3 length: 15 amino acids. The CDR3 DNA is TGTGCCAGCAGCCCATCGACAGGGGCTGGAAACACCATATATTTT. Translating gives CASSPSTGAGNTIYF.

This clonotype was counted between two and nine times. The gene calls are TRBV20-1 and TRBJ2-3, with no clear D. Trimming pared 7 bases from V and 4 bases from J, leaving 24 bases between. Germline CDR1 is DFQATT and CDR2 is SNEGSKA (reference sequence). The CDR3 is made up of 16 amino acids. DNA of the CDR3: TGCAGTGTCTCGATCGACCCGGGCCGGCTCGCAGATACGCAGTATTTT. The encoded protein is CSVSIDPGRLADTQYF.

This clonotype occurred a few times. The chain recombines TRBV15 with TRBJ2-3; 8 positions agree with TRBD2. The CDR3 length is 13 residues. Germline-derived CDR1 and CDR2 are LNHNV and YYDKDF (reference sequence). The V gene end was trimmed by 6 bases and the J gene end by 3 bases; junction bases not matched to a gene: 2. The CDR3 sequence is CATSSGATDTQYF. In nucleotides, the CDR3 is TGTGCCACCAGTAGCGGGGCTACAGATACGCAGTATTTT.

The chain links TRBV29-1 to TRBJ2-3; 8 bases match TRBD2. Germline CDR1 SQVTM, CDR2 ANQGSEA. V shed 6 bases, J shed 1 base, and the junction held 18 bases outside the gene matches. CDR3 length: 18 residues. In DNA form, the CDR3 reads TGCAGCGTCCGCGGCGGCGGAGAACAAGCGGGAGGCACAGATACGCAGTATTTT. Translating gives CSVRGGGEQAGGTDTQYF.

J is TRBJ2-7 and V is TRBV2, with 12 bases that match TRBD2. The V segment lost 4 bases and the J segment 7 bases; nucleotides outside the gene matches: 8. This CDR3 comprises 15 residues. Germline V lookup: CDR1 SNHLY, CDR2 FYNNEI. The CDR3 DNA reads TGTGCCAGCAGTGTCTCTAGCGGGAGGGCCTCTGAGCAGTACTTC. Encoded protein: CASSVSSGRASEQYF.

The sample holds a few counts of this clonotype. The CDR3 nucleotides read TGTGCCAGCAGCTTAGGGGGGACAGTTGGCTATGGCTACACCTTC. Translating it yields CASSLGGTVGYGYTF. The chain uses TRBV7-9 and TRBJ1-2; 7 positions agree with TRBD1. Germline values: CDR1 SEHNR, CDR2 FQNEAQ (reference sequence). V was clipped by 1 base and J by 4 bases; unmatched bases: 6. This CDR3 region has 15 residues.

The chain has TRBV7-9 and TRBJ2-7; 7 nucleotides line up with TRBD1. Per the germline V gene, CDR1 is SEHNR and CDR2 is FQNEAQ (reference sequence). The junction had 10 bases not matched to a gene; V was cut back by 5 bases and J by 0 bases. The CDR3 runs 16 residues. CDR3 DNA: TGTGCCAGCAGCACCTTACAGGGGAGAAGCTCCTACGAGCAGTACTTC. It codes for CASSTLQGRSSYEQYF.

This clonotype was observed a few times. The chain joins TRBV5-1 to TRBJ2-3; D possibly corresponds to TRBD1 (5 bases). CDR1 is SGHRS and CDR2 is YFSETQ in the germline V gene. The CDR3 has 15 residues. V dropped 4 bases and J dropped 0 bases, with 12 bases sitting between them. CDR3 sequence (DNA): TGCGCCAGCAGCACGGACATCTCTAGCACAGATACGCAGTATTTT. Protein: CASSTDISSTDTQYF.